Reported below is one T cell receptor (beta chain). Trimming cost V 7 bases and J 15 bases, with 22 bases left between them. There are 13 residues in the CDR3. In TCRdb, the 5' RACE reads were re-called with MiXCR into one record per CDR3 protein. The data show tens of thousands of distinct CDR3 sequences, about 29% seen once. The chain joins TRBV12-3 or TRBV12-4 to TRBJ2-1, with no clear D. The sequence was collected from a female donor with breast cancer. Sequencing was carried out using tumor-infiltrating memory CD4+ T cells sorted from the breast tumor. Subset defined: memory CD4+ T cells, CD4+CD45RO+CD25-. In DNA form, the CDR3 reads TGTGCCAGCACCACTGATCCAAACGAGCCCCTGTTCTTC. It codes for CASTTDPNEPLFF.